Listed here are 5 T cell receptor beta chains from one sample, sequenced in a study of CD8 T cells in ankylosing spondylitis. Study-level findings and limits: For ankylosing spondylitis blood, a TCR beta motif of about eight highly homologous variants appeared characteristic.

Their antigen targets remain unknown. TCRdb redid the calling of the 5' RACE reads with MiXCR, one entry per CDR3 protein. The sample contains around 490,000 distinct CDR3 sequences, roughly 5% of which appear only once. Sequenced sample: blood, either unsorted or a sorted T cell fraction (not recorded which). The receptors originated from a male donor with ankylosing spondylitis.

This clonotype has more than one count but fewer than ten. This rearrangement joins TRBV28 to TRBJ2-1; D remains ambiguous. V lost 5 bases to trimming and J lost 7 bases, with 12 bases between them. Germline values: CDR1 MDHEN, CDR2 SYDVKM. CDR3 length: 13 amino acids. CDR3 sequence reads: CASSLGAENEQFF. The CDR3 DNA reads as TGTGCCAGCAGTCTCGGAGCCGAGAATGAGCAGTTCTTC. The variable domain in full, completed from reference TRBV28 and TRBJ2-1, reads DVKVTQSSRYLVKRTGEKVFLECVQDMDHENMFWYRQDPGLGLRLIYFSYDVKMKEKGDIPEGYSVSREKKERFSLILESASTNQTSMYLCASSLGAENEQFFGPGTRLTVL.

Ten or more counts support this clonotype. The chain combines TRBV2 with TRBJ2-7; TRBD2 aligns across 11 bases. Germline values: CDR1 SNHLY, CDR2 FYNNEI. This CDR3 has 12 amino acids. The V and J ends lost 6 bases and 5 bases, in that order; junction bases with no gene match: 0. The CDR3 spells CASRLAGDEQYF. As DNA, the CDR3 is TGTGCCAGCAGACTAGCGGGAGACGAGCAGTACTTC.

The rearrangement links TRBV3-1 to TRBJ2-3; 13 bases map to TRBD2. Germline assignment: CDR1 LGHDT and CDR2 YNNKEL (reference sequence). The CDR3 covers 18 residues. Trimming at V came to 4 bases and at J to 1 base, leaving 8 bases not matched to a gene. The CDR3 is CASSLLLAGGLGTDTQYF. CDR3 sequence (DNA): TGTGCCAGCAGCCTTTTACTAGCGGGGGGGCTTGGCACAGATACGCAGTATTTT.

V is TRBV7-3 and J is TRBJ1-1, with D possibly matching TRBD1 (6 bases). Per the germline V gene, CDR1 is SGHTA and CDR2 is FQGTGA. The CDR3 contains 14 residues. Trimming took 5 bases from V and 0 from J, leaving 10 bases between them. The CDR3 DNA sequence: TGTGCCAGCAGCCGGACAGATATGAACACTGAAGCTTTCTTT. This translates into CASSRTDMNTEAFF.

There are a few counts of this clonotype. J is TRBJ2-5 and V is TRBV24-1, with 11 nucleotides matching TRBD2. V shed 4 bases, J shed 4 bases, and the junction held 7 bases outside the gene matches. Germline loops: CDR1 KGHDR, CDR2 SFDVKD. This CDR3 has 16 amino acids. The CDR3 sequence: CATSDYSGGAGETQYF. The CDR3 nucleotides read TGTGCCACCAGTGACTATAGCGGGGGGGCTGGAGAGACCCAGTACTTC.